The sequence of this T cell receptor beta chain was determined in a study of blood T cell repertoires in COVID-19. V lost 5 bases to trimming and J lost 0 bases; unmatched junction nucleotides: 5. CDR3 size: 17 residues. In germline, CDR1 is PRHDT, CDR2 FYEKMQ (reference sequence). Study processing details: Nucleated cell number was recorded as an estimate derived from reference gene primer amplification. The data were produced by immunoSEQ multiplex PCR, yet TCRdb's version contains in-frame clones alone and is incomplete. V, J and clone size derive from that table, while D and trimming were established from the DNA sequence. The table lists fewer than 300,000 clones, approximately 92% of them singletons.

Input material: peripheral blood. This clonotype was sampled from a person between 18 and 35 years old with COVID-19, enrolled during active disease. The chain joins TRBV13 to TRBJ2-3, with TRBD2 matching over 13 bases. The CDR3, as DNA: TGTGCCAGCAGCAAAGGACTAGCGGGAGCTAGCACAGATACGCAGTATTTT. It translates to CASSKGLAGASTDTQYF. Based on the CDR3 plus reference TRBV13 and TRBJ2-3, the full variable domain is AAGVIQSPRHLIKEKRETATLKCYPIPRHDTVYWYQQGPGQDPQFLISFYEKMQSDKGSIPDRFSAQQFSDYHSELNMSSLELGDSALYFCASSKGLAGASTDTQYFGPGTRLTVL.